Presented here are 6 T cell receptor beta chains from one specimen sequenced in a study of molecular identifiers for immune sequencing clone quantification. TCRdb used MiXCR to reprocess the PCR reads, holding one entry per CDR3 protein. The data show roughly 93,000 distinct CDR3 sequences, with around 27% seen just once and roughly 0.76% held by the top ten. The sample comprised naive CD8+ T cells from blood, with Jurkat cell RNA spiked in. As to subset: FACS-sorted CD8+CD4-CCR7+CD45RA+ naive T cells. All receptors come from a human donor in good health. Some libraries in this study had Jurkat cell RNA spiked in.

Ten or more counts support this clonotype. V usage is TRBV12-3 or TRBV12-4 and J usage is TRBJ2-1, with 12 bases matching TRBD1. The CDR3 sequence is 15 residues long. Germline trimming cut 6 bases from V and 7 bases from J; bases unmatched to any gene: 7. The CDR3 DNA follows: TGTGCCAGCAGCCCGGGACAGGGGGCTGTGAATGAGCAGTTCTTC. Translating it yields CASSPGQGAVNEQFF.

This clonotype has just a few counts. This sequence joins TRBV10-1 and TRBJ1-5; D gene ambiguous. The length of the CDR3 is 11 residues. V was pared by 11 bases and J by 1 base, with 6 bases between. The V gene's germline CDR1 is WNHNN and CDR2 SYGVQD (reference sequence). The chain's CDR3 is CAVASNQPQHF. The CDR3 DNA reads as TGCGCCGTGGCGAGCAATCAGCCCCAGCATTTT.

With regard to this clonotype: A much larger clone sits a single nucleotide away, making a read error possible. The rearrangement links TRBV27 to TRBJ1-2; 8 positions match TRBD1. The CDR3 extends over 14 amino acids. Germline V gene lookup returns CDR1 MNHEY and CDR2 SMNVEV (reference sequence). Here the CDR3 reads CARSPGQGPYGYTF. The CDR3 nucleotides are TGTGCCCGCAGCCCTGGACAGGGCCCCTATGGCTACACCTTC.

To note about this clonotype: The junction departs from germline at one end; a sequencing error may be responsible. V gene TRBV30 combines with J gene TRBJ2-6, with D possibly called TRBD1 or TRBD2 (5 bases each). Germline V gene lookup returns CDR1 GTSNPN and CDR2 SVGIG (reference sequence). This CDR3 has 13 residues. As DNA, the CDR3 is TGTGCCTGGAGTGTCCCCGGGGCCAGCGTCCTGACTTTC. Translating gives CAWSVPGASVLTF.

V usage is TRBV18 and J usage is TRBJ2-1; 15 bases agree with TRBD2. Germline V gene lookup returns CDR1 KGHSH and CDR2 LQKENI. The trim removed 8 bases at V and 5 bases at J, leaving 13 bases unmatched. The CDR3 length is 18 residues. The DNA for the CDR3 is TGTGCCAGCGCGGGACTAGCGGGGGGCCAGGTGGCAGACAATGAGCAGTTCTTC. As protein: CASAGLAGGQVADNEQFF.

This clonotype was seen ten or more times. DNA of the CDR3: TGCGCCAGCAGCTTGTCAGGATTCAATCAGCCCCAGCATTTT. Protein: CASSLSGFNQPQHF. The genes are TRBV5-1 and TRBJ1-5; D is ambiguous. The germline V and J ends were trimmed by 1 base and 3 bases, with 8 bases remaining between them. CDR1 SGHRS and CDR2 YFSETQ come from the germline V gene. This CDR3 comprises 14 residues. The full variable domain, with the rest looked up from reference TRBV5-1 and TRBJ1-5, is KAGVTQTPRYLIKTRGQQVTLSCSPISGHRSVSWYQQTPGQGLQFLFEYFSETQRNKGNFPGRFSGRQFSNSRSEMNVSTLELGDSALYLCASSLSGFNQPQHFGDGTRLSIL.